These T cell receptor beta chains were read from a single sample in a study of blood T cell repertoires in COVID-19. Libraries were prepared by immunoSEQ multiplex PCR; TCRdb keeps only in-frame clonotypes and omits some of them. The data show around 330,000 clones, around 89% seen once. Material for sequencing was peripheral blood. These receptors were obtained from a woman aged 25-40 years with COVID-19, enrolled during active disease. The CDR3 runs from the conserved cysteine through the conserved F or W. Fields, in order: clone size, D gene, V gene, J gene, CDR3 protein, CDR3 DNA. A D gene is named only where the DNA matches it firmly. Clone size, where shown, is once, few, many, or a class for clones that have expanded.

.	TRBD1	TRBV7-9	TRBJ2-2	CASSYGQGVTGELFF	TGTGCCAGCAGTTACGGACAGGGGGTTACCGGGGAGCTGTTTTTT
once	.	TRBV27	TRBJ1-2	CASSYTGNYGYTF	TGTGCCAGCAGTTATACAGGGAACTATGGCTACACCTTC
.	.	TRBV7-8	TRBJ2-2	CASSPRVTGELFF	TGTGCCAGCAGCCCCCGGGTTACCGGGGAGCTGTTTTTT
.	.	TRBV20-1	TRBJ1-2	CSAFIYGYTF	TGCAGTGCCTTTATCTATGGCTACACCTTC
.	TRBD1	TRBV2	TRBJ1-5	CASKNRGFGNQPQHF	TGTGCCAGCAAGAACAGGGGGTTTGGCAATCAGCCCCAGCATTTT
once	.	TRBV7-3	TRBJ1-1	CASSSTIFGEAFF	TGTGCCAGCAGCTCCACTATTTTCGGGGAAGCTTTCTTT
.	TRBD2	TRBV3-1/TRBV3-2	TRBJ2-3	CASSQMLGGGVSDTQYF	TGTGCCAGCAGCCAGATGCTCGGCGGGGGGGTGTCAGATACGCAGTATTTT
.	.	TRBV30	TRBJ1-5	CAWSEAGNQPQHF	TGTGCCTGGAGTGAAGCGGGGAATCAGCCCCAGCATTTT
.	.	TRBV5-1	TRBJ1-4	CASSLAPGGEKLFF	TGCGCCAGCAGCTTGGCCCCGGGGGGGGAAAAACTGTTTTTT
.	.	TRBV6-4	TRBJ2-1	CASSDRQYGEQFF	TGTGCCAGCAGTGACCGACAGTATGGTGAGCAGTTCTTC
.	.	TRBV6-1	TRBJ1-1	CASSENAVSNLFDTEAFF	TGTGCCAGCAGTGAAAATGCGGTTTCCAACTTATTCGACACTGAAGCTTTCTTT
.	.	TRBV11-3	TRBJ2-5	CASSLDWGPQGETQYF	TGTGCCAGCAGCTTAGATTGGGGGCCCCAGGGGGAGACCCAGTACTTC
.	.	TRBV4-3	TRBJ2-5	CASSQTIQETQYF	TGCGCCAGCAGCCAGACTATCCAAGAGACCCAGTACTTC
.	.	TRBV7-9	TRBJ2-1	CASSLSPGTRLYNEQFF	TGTGCCAGCAGTCTTTCCCCCGGGACAAGACTCTACAATGAGCAGTTCTTC
.	TRBD2	TRBV7-9	TRBJ2-1	CASSLASGGEYNEQFF	TGTGCCAGCAGCTTAGCGAGCGGGGGGGAGTACAATGAGCAGTTCTTC
.	.	TRBV5-1	TRBJ2-3	CASSFGTYNTDTQYF	TGCGCCAGCAGCTTCGGGACATACAACACAGATACGCAGTATTTT
few	.	TRBV4-2	TRBJ1-4	CASSQGIGGQATNEKLFF	TGTGCCAGCAGCCAAGGAATTGGGGGCCAGGCCACTAATGAAAAACTGTTTTTT
.	TRBD1	TRBV27	TRBJ1-6	CASSPYDRGRDSPLHF	TGTGCCAGCAGTCCCTACGACAGGGGACGGGATTCACCCCTCCACTTT
.	TRBD2	TRBV2	TRBJ2-7	CASSGSAGGREQYF	TGTGCCAGCAGTGGCTCAGCGGGGGGACGCGAGCAGTACTTC
.	TRBD1	TRBV6-5	TRBJ1-1	CASRTGGRTEAFF	TGTGCCAGCAGGACAGGGGGCCGGACTGAAGCTTTCTTT
.	TRBD2	TRBV6-4	TRBJ2-3	CASSDVAGSTDTQYF	TGTGCCAGCAGTGACGTAGCGGGGAGCACAGATACGCAGTATTTT
.	.	TRBV5-1	TRBJ2-2	CASSFGPAIITGELFF	TGCGCCAGCAGCTTTGGTCCAGCGATTATCACCGGGGAGCTGTTTTTT
.	TRBD1	TRBV7-8	TRBJ1-2	CASSLYMGQGPYGYTF	TGTGCCAGCAGCTTATATATGGGACAGGGACCATATGGCTACACCTTC
.	.	TRBV19	TRBJ2-2	CASSSWAAGTGELFF	TGTGCCAGTAGTTCCTGGGCCGCTGGCACCGGGGAGCTGTTTTTT
.	.	TRBV6-4	TRBJ1-5	CARKQEKYSNQPQHF	TGTGCCAGAAAACAGGAGAAGTATAGCAATCAGCCCCAGCATTTT
once	.	TRBV5-6	TRBJ1-1	CASSGEGFTEAFF	TGTGCCAGCAGCGGGGAGGGATTTACTGAAGCTTTCTTT
.	TRBD2	TRBV7-3	TRBJ2-1	CASSPGTSNNEQFF	TGTGCCAGCAGCCCCGGGACTAGCAACAATGAGCAGTTCTTC
.	.	TRBV4-1	TRBJ1-4	CASSQAEGSTNEKLFF	TGCGCCAGCAGCCAAGCGGAGGGCTCAACTAATGAAAAACTGTTTTTT
.	.	TRBV30	TRBJ1-1	CAWSSLGQLNTEAFF	TGTGCCTGGAGTTCATTGGGACAACTGAACACTGAAGCTTTCTTT
.	.	TRBV18	TRBJ2-3	CASSPGRSTDTQYF	TGTGCCAGCTCACCAGGGAGGAGCACAGATACGCAGTATTTT
.	.	TRBV7-3	TRBJ2-5	CASSPAPGLRETQYF	TGTGCCAGCAGCCCCGCCCCCGGACTGCGGGAGACCCAGTACTTC
.	.	TRBV6-5	TRBJ2-3	CASSSLASTDTQYF	TGTGCCAGCAGCTCCCTAGCTAGCACAGATACGCAGTATTTT
.	.	TRBV20-1	TRBJ1-1	CSASSGPFEAFF	TGCAGTGCTAGTTCAGGTCCCTTTGAAGCTTTCTTT
once	.	TRBV3-1/TRBV3-2	TRBJ2-1	CASSPFGPTPFEQFF	TGTGCCAGCAGCCCCTTTGGCCCAACCCCATTTGAGCAGTTCTTC
once	TRBD1	TRBV14	TRBJ1-1	CASSEAGGTEAFF	TGTGCCAGCAGCGAAGCAGGGGGCACTGAAGCTTTCTTT
.	TRBD1	TRBV28	TRBJ2-6	CAIGTGVANVLTF	TGTGCCATCGGGACAGGGGTAGCCAACGTCCTGACTTTC
.	.	TRBV3-1/TRBV3-2	TRBJ1-3	CASSQGLFSGNTIYF	TGTGCCAGCAGCCAAGGACTCTTTTCTGGAAACACCATATATTTT
.	.	TRBV9	TRBJ1-3	CASSVDMGGTGNTIYF	TGTGCCAGCAGCGTAGATATGGGAGGGACAGGAAACACCATATATTTT
.	.	TRBV9	TRBJ1-6	CASSVEGHYNSPLHF	TGTGCCAGCAGCGTAGAGGGACATTATAATTCACCCCTCCACTTT
.	.	TRBV11-2	TRBJ1-2	CASSLGQGLNYGYTF	TGTGCCAGCAGCTTAGGCCAGGGGCTTAACTATGGCTACACCTTC
.	.	TRBV27	TRBJ2-1	CASTTTEGRGSYNEQFF	TGTGCCAGCACTACCACTGAAGGGAGAGGCTCCTACAATGAGCAGTTCTTC
few	.	TRBV2	TRBJ2-5	CASLRKRRETQYF	TGTGCCAGCCTCCGTAAGCGGCGGGAGACCCAGTACTTC
.	TRBD2	TRBV7-6	TRBJ2-1	CASSPSAGGLNEQFF	TGTGCCAGCAGCCCCTCCGCGGGGGGGCTCAATGAGCAGTTCTTC
.	TRBD1	TRBV2	TRBJ1-5	CASSRQGQKQPQHF	TGTGCCAGCAGCCGACAGGGGCAAAAACAGCCCCAGCATTTT
.	.	TRBV7-9	TRBJ1-1	CASVPGDRPEAFF	TGTGCCAGCGTCCCGGGGGATAGGCCTGAAGCTTTCTTT
.	TRBD1	TRBV5-1	TRBJ1-1	CASSFRDRANTEAFF	TGCGCCAGCAGCTTTAGGGACAGGGCGAACACTGAAGCTTTCTTT
.	.	TRBV7-8	TRBJ2-3	CASRAAGRGTDTQYF	TGTGCCAGCAGGGCTGCGGGGCGGGGCACAGATACGCAGTATTTT
.	TRBD1	TRBV4-2	TRBJ1-6	CASSRRDRGSLSESSYNSPLHF	TGTGCCAGCAGCCGCCGGGACAGGGGATCTTTGTCGGAGAGCTCCTATAATTCACCCCTCCACTTT
.	TRBD2	TRBV3-1/TRBV3-2	TRBJ2-1	CASSAGLAGPELNEQFF	TGTGCCAGCAGCGCCGGACTAGCGGGGCCCGAGCTCAATGAGCAGTTCTTC
.	TRBD1	TRBV19	TRBJ1-2	CASSRQGGDYGYTF	TGTGCCAGTAGCCGACAGGGGGGTGACTATGGCTACACCTTC
.	.	TRBV5-6	TRBJ1-2	CASSLLTGQANYGYTF	TGTGCCAGCAGCTTGTTAACCGGCCAGGCCAACTATGGCTACACCTTC
.	TRBD1	TRBV29-1	TRBJ2-5	CSVQGAQETQYF	TGCAGCGTTCAGGGGGCCCAAGAGACCCAGTACTTC
.	.	TRBV2	TRBJ1-4	CASSEWGRDEKLFF	TGTGCCAGCAGTGAATGGGGGCGCGACGAAAAACTGTTTTTT
.	TRBD2	TRBV4-1	TRBJ2-3	CASSQVVAGGLVYTDTQYF	TGCGCCAGCAGCCAAGTGGTAGCGGGGGGCCTTGTATACACAGATACGCAGTATTTT
.	.	TRBV6-2/TRBV6-3	TRBJ1-6	CASSYYGTQGSPLHF	TGTGCCAGCAGTTACTACGGGACCCAGGGGTCACCCCTCCACTTT